This TCR beta chain was observed in a study of T cells in Graves' hyperthyroidism and ophthalmopathy. Study conclusions and caveats: Blood also carried most thyroid clonotypes expanded above 0.001.

Thyroid ultrasound, orbital computed tomography, clinical symptoms, and serum thyroxine and TRAb underpinned diagnoses. TCR beta CDR3 region amplification was performed from RNA transcripts. Primed by the HTBI set, a first-round RT-PCR was run on the TCR CDR3. TCRdb re-derived calls from the multiplex PCR reads in MiXCR, one entry per CDR3 protein. The profile covers around 300,000 distinct CDR3 sequences, with about 20% appearing a single time and 50% to 75% taken by the ten largest. The CDR3 has 17 residues. Unmatched junction bases numbered 11, after V lost 3 bases and J lost 4 bases. This clonotype was picked up a small number of times. Its antigen is currently unknown.

The sequencing input was blood. The chain couples TRBV12-3 or TRBV12-4 to TRBJ2-2; 7 bases align to TRBD2. The source of this sequence is a man aged 25 to 40 with Graves' ophthalmopathy. DNA of the CDR3: TGTGCCAGCAGTTTTTTTGCGGGAGATAGGGGCACCGGGGAGCTGTTTTTT. As protein: CASSFFAGDRGTGELFF.